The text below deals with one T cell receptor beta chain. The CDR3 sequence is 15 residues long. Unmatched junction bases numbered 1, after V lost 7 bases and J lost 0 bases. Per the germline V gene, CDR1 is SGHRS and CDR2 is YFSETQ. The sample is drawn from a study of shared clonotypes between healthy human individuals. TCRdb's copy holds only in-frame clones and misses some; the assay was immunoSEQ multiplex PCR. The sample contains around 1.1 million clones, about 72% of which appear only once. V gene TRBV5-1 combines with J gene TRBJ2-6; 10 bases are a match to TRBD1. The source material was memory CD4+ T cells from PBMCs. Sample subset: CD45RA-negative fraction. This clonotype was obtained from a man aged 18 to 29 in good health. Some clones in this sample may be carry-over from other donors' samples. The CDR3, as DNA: TGCGCCAGCGGGACAGGGGCCTCTGGGGCCAACGTCCTGACTTTC. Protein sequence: CASGTGASGANVLTF.